The rows below give T cell receptor beta chains drawn from one sample of a study of blood T cell repertoires in COVID-19. Sequencing was performed with immunoSEQ multiplex PCR; in TCRdb, only in-frame clones are kept and a portion is missing. The table records tens of thousands of clones, about three quarters of them present only once. Sequenced sample: peripheral blood. The source of these receptors is a man aged 55 to 69 with active COVID-19. The CDR3 runs from the conserved cysteine through the conserved F or W. D genes are given only for firm matches. Expanded clones get a size class; other rows say once, few or many, or leave the size out.

TRBV7-2	-	-	TRBJ1-4	CASALGSLGEKLFF	TGTGCCAGCGCTCTAGGGAGTTTGGGTGAAAAACTGTTTTTT
TRBV5-8	-	-	TRBJ2-2	CASSLIGYENTGELFF	TGTGCCAGCAGCTTGATCGGGTACGAGAACACCGGGGAGCTGTTTTTT
TRBV5-6	-	-	TRBJ1-2	CASSLDRVPAAF	TGTGCCAGCAGCTTGGATCGGGTGCCAGCCGCCTTC
TRBV7-2	-	-	TRBJ1-1	CASSSRRNTEAFF	TGTGCCAGCAGCTCCCGCAGGAACACTGAAGCTTTCTTT
TRBV5-4	large	-	TRBJ2-7	CASSWGQGYEQYF	TGTGCCAGCAGCTGGGGTCAGGGCTACGAGCAGTACTTC
TRBV30	-	TRBD1	TRBJ1-2	CAWRLRGTGLLGYTF	TGTGCCTGGAGACTACGCGGGACAGGGTTATTGGGCTACACCTTC
TRBV4-1	-	TRBD1	TRBJ2-6	CASSQAPGGNSGANVLTF	TGCGCCAGCAGCCAAGCCCCAGGGGGCAACTCTGGGGCCAACGTCCTGACTTTC
TRBV6-6	-	TRBD1	TRBJ1-1	CASRRTGRNTEAFF	TGTGCCAGCAGGCGGACAGGGCGAAACACTGAAGCTTTCTTT
TRBV12-3/TRBV12-4	once	TRBD1	TRBJ2-2	CASGTGITGELFF	TGTGCCAGCGGGACAGGGATCACCGGGGAGCTGTTTTTT
TRBV30	-	-	TRBJ1-1	CAWTPGDLSGTEAFF	TGTGCCTGGACCCCAGGGGATTTGTCGGGCACTGAAGCTTTCTTT
TRBV5-6	-	-	TRBJ1-1	CASSLGQGLNTEAFF	TGTGCCAGCAGCTTGGGGCAGGGGCTGAACACTGAAGCTTTCTTT
TRBV28	few	TRBD1	TRBJ2-1	CASSRDGTGNRGSYNEQFF	TGTGCCAGCAGTCGGGACGGGACAGGGAATAGGGGCTCCTACAATGAGCAGTTCTTC
TRBV5-6	-	-	TRBJ1-6	CASTNTGIFYNSPLHF	TGTGCCAGCACCAATACAGGGATCTTTTATAATTCACCCCTCCACTTT
TRBV7-8	few	-	TRBJ1-1	CASSSEGGRRGTEAFF	TGTGCCAGCAGCTCCGAGGGGGGGCGCAGGGGCACTGAAGCTTTCTTT